The 9 T cell receptor beta chains given below trace back to one sample, sequenced in a study of immune cell composition in non-small cell lung cancer. The protocol was immunoSEQ multiplex PCR, while the TCRdb copy is restricted to in-frame clones and leaves out a portion. The sample gives about 6,000 clones, roughly 85% of which show up once; 6.4% is in the top ten. Normal lung was taken at the farthest possible site, at least 3 cm from tumour. Sequenced: non-adjacent lung tissue. Receptors originate from a human donor with non-small cell lung cancer.

The chain combines TRBV5-5 with TRBJ1-4; perhaps TRBD1 as D (5 bases). The germline V gene has CDR1 SGHKS and CDR2 YYEKEE (reference sequence). Trimming took 0 bases from V and 7 from J, leaving 10 bases between them. The CDR3 totals 14 residues. CDR3 coding DNA: TGTGCCAGCAGCTTGGCAGGGTTGGGTGAAAAACTGTTTTTT. Translation gives CASSLAGLGEKLFF.

CDR3 region: CASSPRTGAQHF. Here the CDR3 DNA reads TGTGCCAGCTCACCTAGGACAGGGGCCCAGCATTTT. The chain employs TRBV18 and TRBJ1-5, with 9 bases lining up with TRBD1. The CDR3 contains 12 residues. The germline gives CDR1 KGHSH, CDR2 LQKENI. After removal of 3 bases from V and 11 bases from J, the junction contained 2 bases not matched to a gene.

The CDR3 nucleotides are TGTGCCAGCGCCAACCTTAAACTAGCGGGAGGATACTACAATGAGCAGTTCTTC. Protein product: CASANLKLAGGYYNEQFF. This chain joins TRBV7-2 and TRBJ2-1, with 12 positions matching TRBD2. From germline, CDR1 is SGHTA and CDR2 FQGNSA. Trimming took 8 bases from V and 3 from J; bases not matched to a gene: 14. CDR3 length: 18 residues.

The chain is built from TRBV7-2 and TRBJ2-5, with 10 bases matching TRBD1. The assigned J gene may be wrong: the sequence end matches TRBJ2-7 better. From germline, CDR1 is SGHTA and CDR2 FQGNSA. The CDR3 contains 15 residues. The CDR3 DNA is TGTGCCAGCAGCTTAATCGGGACAGGGGCCTACGAGCAGTACTTC. The encoded protein is CASSLIGTGAYEQYF.

The rearrangement links TRBV7-9 to TRBJ2-7, with 7 bases that match TRBD2. This CDR3 contains 15 residues. The V and J ends lost 4 bases and 4 bases, in that order; junction bases with no gene match: 10. Germline CDR1 and CDR2: SEHNR and FQNEAQ (reference sequence). The CDR3 DNA is TGTGCCAGCAGCTCGCCTCAAAAGGGACTATACGAGCAGTACTTC. As protein: CASSSPQKGLYEQYF.

This chain links TRBV18 with TRBJ1-4; 7 nucleotides align to TRBD1. The V gene's germline CDR1 is KGHSH and CDR2 LQKENI. The V and J ends lost 4 bases and 4 bases, in that order; junction bases with no gene match: 0. The CDR3 is 13 residues long. This CDR3 reads CASSRDSNEKLFF. The CDR3 bases are TGTGCCAGCTCACGGGACAGTAATGAAAAACTGTTTTTT. The full variable domain, with the rest looked up from reference TRBV18 and TRBJ1-4, is NAGVMQNPRHLVRRRGQEARLRCSPMKGHSHVYWYRQLPEEGLKFMVYLQKENIIDESGMPKERFSAEFPKEGPSILRIQQVVRGDSAAYFCASSRDSNEKLFFGSGTQLSVL.

This chain joins TRBV30 and TRBJ2-1; D remains unclear. Germline lookup yields CDR1 GTSNPN and CDR2 SVGIG (reference sequence). The CDR3 totals 12 residues. V was cut by 2 bases and J by 8 bases, with 10 bases left in between. CDR3 DNA sequence: TGTGCCTGGAGTCAATGGGCACATGAGCAGTTCTTC. Its protein product is CAWSQWAHEQFF.

This clone was seen a handful of times. The genes are TRBV11-2 and TRBJ2-7; 8 bases map to TRBD2. V lost 1 base to trimming and J lost 5 bases; unmatched junction nucleotides: 4. Germline CDR1 is SGHAT and CDR2 is FQNNGV. CDR3 size: 14 residues. CDR3 in DNA: TGTGCCAGCAGCTTAGGAGCGGGGGTACACGAGCAGTACTTC. Translated, it gives CASSLGAGVHEQYF.

The chain couples TRBV27 to TRBJ1-2; 7 bases agree with TRBD1. The CDR3 runs to 16 residues. Germline V CDR1 and CDR2: MNHEY, SMNVEV (reference sequence). V gave up 7 bases and J gave up 3 bases; unmatched junction bases: 14. The CDR3 DNA is TGTGCCAGCAAGGAAGGTCAGGGGGGCAGAGACTATGGCTACACCTTC. Translation gives CASKEGQGGRDYGYTF.